This paragraph reports one TCR beta chain. Its target is unknown. These data come from a study of CD4 T cells in relation to SARS-CoV-2 and coronaviruses. Germline values: CDR1 MNHEY, CDR2 SVGEGT. The V end was cut by 0 bases, the J end by 4 bases, with 19 bases between. This CDR3 is built from 19 residues. Naive or memory CD4+ cells were cultured 1:1 with T cell-depleted PBMCs plus CEF. Method: immunoSEQ multiplex PCR; TCRdb's copy keeps in-frame clones and lacks some. The table has around 28,000 clones, over 60% seen once; the top ten hold nearly 3.5%. The material sequenced was memory CD4+ T cells from PBMCs, cultured in vitro. This clonotype was sampled from an adult with COVID-19. The chain is built from TRBV6-2 or TRBV6-3 and TRBJ1-6, with D tentatively TRBD1 (6 bases). The CDR3 DNA reads as TGTGCCAGCAGTTACTCGGGGCGTCGGACAGCGCGTTATAATTCACCCCTCCACTTT. Its protein is CASSYSGRRTARYNSPLHF.